These 21 T cell receptor beta chains were sequenced from one sample in a study of human T cells and chemical hapten exposure. A single record per CDR3 protein comes from TCRdb applying MiXCR to the RACE reads. The sample contains just over 70,000 distinct CDR3 sequences, approximately 10% of which appear only once. Stated time point: patch test 3, about 24 weeks after DPC sensitization. Treatment specified: therapeutic diphenylcyclopropenone sensitization with weekly scalp DPC. The sample in question was whole blood, obtained in connection with sensitization to the hapten diphenylcyclopropenone (DPC). These receptors were taken from a woman between 45 and 60 years old with alopecia areata. Some clones in this sample may be carry-over from other donors' samples.

CDR3 loop: CAISEWQGMRSDTEAFF. As DNA, the CDR3 is TGTGCCATCAGTGAGTGGCAGGGGATGCGTTCAGACACTGAAGCTTTCTTT. This rearrangement joins TRBV10-3 to TRBJ1-1; a possible D gene is TRBD1 (6 bases). Germline V CDR1 and CDR2: ENHRY, SYGVKD. This CDR3 is built from 17 residues. Trimming removed 1 base at V and 3 bases at J, with 18 bases between.

This clonotype was seen only a few times. The chain is built from TRBV7-9 and TRBJ1-5; D unresolved. Trimming took off 5 bases at V and 3 bases at J, with 8 bases between the two ends. Germline-derived CDR1 and CDR2 are SEHNR and FQNEAQ (reference sequence). CDR3 length: 13 residues. CDR3 bases: TGTGCCAGCAGCCCGGACTACAATCAGCCCCAGCATTTT. It encodes CASSPDYNQPQHF.

This clonotype was detected only a few times. This chain connects TRBV2 to TRBJ1-5; D uncertain. V was trimmed by 5 bases and J by 4 bases, leaving 12 bases between them. Per the germline V gene, CDR1 is SNHLY and CDR2 is FYNNEI. The CDR3 contains 14 residues. The DNA for the CDR3 is TGTGCCAGCAGTTTCCCCCCTCGTAATCAGCCCCAGCATTTT. Its protein product is CASSFPPRNQPQHF. Filled out from reference TRBV2 and TRBJ1-5, the complete variable domain reads EPEVTQTPSHQVTQMGQEVILRCVPISNHLYFYWYRQILGQKVEFLVSFYNNEISEKSEIFDDQFSVERPDGSNFTLKIRSTKLEDSAMYFCASSFPPRNQPQHFGDGTRLSIL.

The chain is built from TRBV7-2 and TRBJ1-2; D is unclear. The CDR3 spans 14 residues. Trimming stripped 1 base from V and 4 bases from J, with 10 bases between. CDR1 and CDR2 from the germline V gene are SGHTA and FQGNSA. CDR3 loop: CASSLDGRSYGYTF. The CDR3 nucleotides are TGTGCCAGCAGCTTAGACGGCCGGTCCTATGGCTACACCTTC.

In its sample, this clonotype was seen a few times. V and J are TRBV6-2 or TRBV6-3 and TRBJ2-3; 8 bases agree with TRBD2. The V segment lost 4 bases and the J segment 12 bases; nucleotides outside the gene matches: 6. The CDR3 is 12 residues long. The germline gives CDR1 MNHEY, CDR2 SVGEGT. CDR3 region: CASSFGGLVQYF. CDR3 DNA: TGTGCCAGCAGTTTTGGGGGACTAGTTCAGTATTTT.

In its sample, this clonotype was seen many times. V usage is TRBV28 and J usage is TRBJ1-3, with D uncertain. There are 15 residues in the CDR3. Germline V gene data show CDR1 as MDHEN and CDR2 as SYDVKM. Trimming removed 7 bases at V and 0 bases at J, with 13 bases between. CDR3 sequence reads: CASTDNGPSGNTIYF. CDR3 nucleotide sequence: TGTGCCAGCACGGATAACGGCCCCTCTGGAAACACCATATATTTT. The complete variable domain, with remaining parts taken from reference TRBV28 and TRBJ1-3, reads DVKVTQSSRYLVKRTGEKVFLECVQDMDHENMFWYRQDPGLGLRLIYFSYDVKMKEKGDIPEGYSVSREKKERFSLILESASTNQTSMYLCASTDNGPSGNTIYFGEGSWLTVV.

This clonotype occurred many times. The chain has TRBV6-5 and TRBJ2-2; 11 nucleotides agree with TRBD1. CDR1 MNHEY and CDR2 SVGAGI come from the germline V gene. This CDR3 has 15 residues. Trimming cost V 6 bases and J 4 bases; bases outside gene matches: 4. The CDR3 coding sequence is TGTGCCAGCAGACTCGGGACAGGGGGCACCGGGGAGCTGTTTTTT. Translation gives CASRLGTGGTGELFF.

In its sample, this clonotype was seen many times. This rearrangement joins TRBV21-1 to TRBJ1-1; the D call in the table, TRBD1, was not verified against the DNA. TRBV21-1 is classified as a pseudogene. The CDR3 sequence is 14 residues long. This chain's CDR3 is CASSIKGPNTEAFF. The CDR3, as DNA: TGTGCCAGCAGCATTAAGGGGCCGAACACTGAAGCTTTCTTT.

The V gene is TRBV28, the J gene TRBJ2-2; D is uncertain. V was shortened by 6 bases and J by 5 bases, with 4 bases between the two germline ends. Per germline, CDR1 MDHEN and CDR2 SYDVKM. The CDR3 consists of 11 residues. CDR3 nucleotide sequence: TGTGCCAGCAGAAGTACCGGGGAGCTGTTTTTT. It encodes CASRSTGELFF.

This sequence joins TRBV6-1 and TRBJ2-3; tentatively, D is TRBD1 (5 bases). With 5 bases removed from V and 1 base from J, the gap between germline ends came to 13 bases. Germline lookup yields CDR1 MNHNS and CDR2 SASEGT. This CDR3 has 15 residues. The CDR3 DNA sequence: TGTGCCAGCAGTACCAGGGCGACTGGCACAGATACGCAGTATTTT. Its translation is CASSTRATGTDTQYF.

CDR3 sequence (DNA): TGCAGTGCTAGAGATCAAAGGGGGCCATCTCATCAGCCCCAGCATTTT. Residues: CSARDQRGPSHQPQHF. This chain links TRBV20-1 with TRBJ1-5; TRBD1 matches at 7 bases. This CDR3 is 16 amino acids long. From germline, CDR1 is DFQATT and CDR2 SNEGSKA (reference sequence). The junction had 10 bases not matched to a gene; V was cut back by 0 bases and J by 5 bases.

This clonotype was detected ten times or more. This chain joins TRBV20-1 and TRBJ2-3; D gene uncertain. The CDR3 extends over 13 amino acids. CDR1 is DFQATT and CDR2 is SNEGSKA in the germline V gene (reference sequence). V lost 4 bases and J lost 1, with 9 bases in between. The CDR3, as DNA: TGCAGTGCTATATTGGCCCGCACAGATACGCAGTATTTT. As protein: CSAILARTDTQYF.

CDR3 DNA sequence: TGTGCCAGCAGCTTAGCCGTCCCTTTAAACACTGAAGCTTTCTTT. As protein: CASSLAVPLNTEAFF. V gene TRBV7-8 combines with J gene TRBJ1-1; D gene uncertain. The CDR3 runs to 15 residues. Germline CDR1 reads SGHVS; CDR2 reads FQNEAQ. V was cut by 0 bases and J by 2 bases, with 10 bases left in between.

This clonotype was counted ten times or more. V usage is TRBV28 and J usage is TRBJ1-5, with D uncertain. The CDR3 length is 14 residues. The V and J ends lost 5 bases and 0 bases respectively, with 8 bases between them. The V gene's germline CDR1 is MDHEN and CDR2 SYDVKM. The CDR3 reads CASSAAFSNQPQHF. The DNA for the CDR3 is TGTGCCAGCAGTGCGGCCTTTAGCAATCAGCCCCAGCATTTT.

The rearrangement joins TRBV5-1 to TRBJ2-7, with 10 nucleotides matching TRBD1. V lost 5 bases and J lost 6; bases outside the gene matches: 11. The CDR3 loop spans 15 amino acids. From germline, CDR1 is SGHRS and CDR2 YFSETQ. The CDR3 nucleotides read TGCGCCAGCAGATTGCCCGGGACAGGGGTCTCCGAGCAGTACTTC. Its translation is CASRLPGTGVSEQYF.

The chain recombines TRBV3-1 with TRBJ2-7, with D uncertain. Per germline, CDR1 LGHDT and CDR2 YNNKEL (reference sequence). Trimming left V 0 bases short and J 2 bases short, with 5 bases between. The CDR3 runs to 13 residues. The CDR3 DNA reads as TGTGCCAGCAGCCAAGATGGCCCCTACGAGCAGTACTTC. Encoded protein: CASSQDGPYEQYF.

The chain recombines TRBV6-5 with TRBJ2-5, with 7 bases matching TRBD1. Trimming removed 1 base from V and 4 bases from J; junction bases left unmatched: 0. The CDR3 is 13 residues long. Germline CDR1 is MNHEY and CDR2 is SVGAGI. The CDR3 protein is CASSYYRGETQYF. The CDR3 coding sequence is TGTGCCAGCAGTTACTACAGGGGAGAGACCCAGTACTTC.

This clonotype was found a few times. The chain recombines TRBV7-2 with TRBJ2-7; TRBD1 aligns across 9 bases. Looked up from germline, CDR1 is SGHTA and CDR2 is FQGNSA. Unmatched junction bases numbered 11, after V lost 5 bases and J lost 3 bases. The CDR3 runs 16 residues. This chain's CDR3 is CASSVEGTGLSYEQYF. The CDR3 DNA sequence: TGTGCCAGCAGCGTCGAAGGGACAGGGTTAAGCTACGAGCAGTACTTC.

This clonotype has ten or more counts. The J gene is TRBJ2-5, the V gene TRBV29-1; D may be TRBD1 or TRBD2 (5 bases each). Trimming pared 5 bases from V and 4 bases from J, leaving 11 bases between. The CDR3 spans 12 residues. Germline assignment: CDR1 SQVTM and CDR2 ANQGSEA. The CDR3 DNA follows: TGCAGCGTTCGGCAGGGACGAGAGACCCAGTACTTC. Amino acids: CSVRQGRETQYF.

V usage is TRBV10-1 and J usage is TRBJ2-2; unclear D gene. The germline CDR1 and CDR2 sequences are WNHNN and SYGVQD (reference sequence). CDR3 length: 13 residues. V lost 5 bases and J 7 bases, leaving 11 bases between the germline ends. This CDR3 reads CASSPNAYGELFF. Here the CDR3 DNA reads TGCGCCAGCAGTCCTAACGCCTACGGGGAGCTGTTTTTT.

Regarding this clonotype: A much more abundant neighbour one base away suggests this may be a read error. The CDR3, as DNA: TGTGCCAGCAGCTTATTCGGGGAAACTAATGAAAAACTGCTTTTT. This codes for CASSLFGETNEKLLF. The chain is built from TRBV11-2 and TRBJ1-4; D remains unclear. Germline lookup yields CDR1 SGHAT and CDR2 FQNNGV. This CDR3 is built from 15 residues.